This TCR beta chain was recovered during a study of blood T cell repertoires in COVID-19. V lost 6 bases to trimming and J lost 7 bases; unmatched junction nucleotides: 11. The length of the CDR3 is 14 residues. From germline, CDR1 is LNHDA and CDR2 SQIVND (reference sequence). This clone occurred a few times. Profiled with immunoSEQ multiplex PCR; TCRdb holds only in-frame clones, not every one. The sample lists approximately 330,000 clones; around nine tenths were seen once. The chain carries TRBV19 and TRBJ1-2; 7 positions match TRBD1. Material: peripheral blood. The receptor's source is a woman between 45 and 65 years old with active or convalescent COVID-19. In DNA form, the CDR3 reads TGTGCCAGTAGCCATACCACAGGGGACCTTGGCTACACCTTC. Its protein is CASSHTTGDLGYTF.